The clone carrying this T cell receptor beta chain was seen a handful of times. This entry is derived from a study of human T cells and chemical hapten exposure. Per the germline V gene, CDR1 is LGHDT and CDR2 is YNNKEL (reference sequence). This CDR3 comprises 15 residues. V was clipped by 0 bases and J by 2 bases, with 8 bases between them. Time point reported: patch test 3, about 24 weeks after DPC sensitization. Documented treatment: therapeutic diphenylcyclopropenone sensitization with weekly scalp DPC. MiXCR, applied by TCRdb to the RACE reads, yields one record per CDR3 protein. The sample has about 90,000 distinct CDR3 sequences, about a tenth seen once.

The source material was whole blood, sampled in connection with sensitization to the hapten diphenylcyclopropenone (DPC). The clonotype originates from a woman in her 30s with alopecia areata. Some clones in this sample may be carry-over from other donors' samples. The chain is built from TRBV3-1 and TRBJ2-1; D is undetermined. The DNA for the CDR3 is TGTGCCAGCAGCCAAGAAAGCGCAGCCTACAATGAGCAGTTCTTC. The encoded protein is CASSQESAAYNEQFF.